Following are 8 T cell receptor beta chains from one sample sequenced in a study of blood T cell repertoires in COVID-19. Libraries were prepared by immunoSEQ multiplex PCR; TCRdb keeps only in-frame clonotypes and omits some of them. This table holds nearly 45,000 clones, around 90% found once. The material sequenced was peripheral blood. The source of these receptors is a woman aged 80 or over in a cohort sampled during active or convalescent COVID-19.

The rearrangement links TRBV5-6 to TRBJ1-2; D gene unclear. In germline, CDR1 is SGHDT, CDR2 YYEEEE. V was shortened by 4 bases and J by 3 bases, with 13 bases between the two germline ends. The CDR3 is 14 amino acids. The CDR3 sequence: CASSTAQAYYGYTF. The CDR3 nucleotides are TGTGCCAGCAGCACGGCGCAGGCCTACTATGGCTACACCTTC.

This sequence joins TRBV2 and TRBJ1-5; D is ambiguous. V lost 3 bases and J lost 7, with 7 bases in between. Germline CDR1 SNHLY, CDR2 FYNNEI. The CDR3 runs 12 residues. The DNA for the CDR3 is TGTGCCAGCAGTGATGAGTGGCAGCCCCAGCATTTT. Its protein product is CASSDEWQPQHF.

The CDR3 spells CASSRGQGGVGNTGELFF. The CDR3 DNA is TGCGCCAGCAGCCGCGGACAGGGTGGTGTAGGGAACACCGGGGAGCTGTTTTTT. The rearrangement links TRBV4-1 to TRBJ2-2, with TRBD1 identical over 8 bases. This CDR3 spans 18 amino acids. Trimming took 4 bases from V and 1 from J; bases not matched to a gene: 11. Germline loops: CDR1 MGHRA, CDR2 YSYEKL.

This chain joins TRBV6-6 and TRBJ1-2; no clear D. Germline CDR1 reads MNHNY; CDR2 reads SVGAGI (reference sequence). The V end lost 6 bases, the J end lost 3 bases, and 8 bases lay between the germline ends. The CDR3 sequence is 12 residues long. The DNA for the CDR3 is TGTGCCAGCAGGAGGGAGCACTATGGCTACACCTTC. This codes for CASRREHYGYTF.

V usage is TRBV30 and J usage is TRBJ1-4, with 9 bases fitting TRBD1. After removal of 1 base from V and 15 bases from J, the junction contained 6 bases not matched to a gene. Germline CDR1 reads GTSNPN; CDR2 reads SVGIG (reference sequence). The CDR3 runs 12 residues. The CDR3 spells CAWSAPGQGVFF. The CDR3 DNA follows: TGTGCCTGGAGTGCACCGGGACAGGGTGTGTTTTTT.

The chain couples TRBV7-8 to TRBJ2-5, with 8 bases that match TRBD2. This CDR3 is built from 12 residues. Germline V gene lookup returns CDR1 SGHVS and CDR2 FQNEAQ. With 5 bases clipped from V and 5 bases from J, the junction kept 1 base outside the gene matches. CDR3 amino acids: CASSRGGETQYF. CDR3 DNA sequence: TGTGCCAGCAGCCGCGGGGGGGAGACCCAGTACTTC.

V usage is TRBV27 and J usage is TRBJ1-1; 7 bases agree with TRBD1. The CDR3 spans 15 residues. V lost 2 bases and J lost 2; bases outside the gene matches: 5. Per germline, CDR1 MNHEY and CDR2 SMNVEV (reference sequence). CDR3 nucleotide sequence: TGTGCCAGCAGTTTAAACCGACAGGGCAACACTGAAGCTTTCTTT. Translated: CASSLNRQGNTEAFF.

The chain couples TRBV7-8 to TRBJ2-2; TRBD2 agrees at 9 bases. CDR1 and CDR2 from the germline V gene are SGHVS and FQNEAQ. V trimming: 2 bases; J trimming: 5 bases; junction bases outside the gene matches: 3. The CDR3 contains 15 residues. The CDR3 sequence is CASSLLAGGTGELFF. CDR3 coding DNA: TGTGCCAGCAGCTTATTGGCGGGGGGGACCGGGGAGCTGTTTTTT.